This entry concerns a single T cell receptor (beta chain). What this receptor recognizes is not known. No much larger clone exists at a distance of one base, and base qualities are not known. This sample's time point label indicates: baseline before first vaccination. Vaccinee samples were obtained from the UK trials COV001 and COV002, which included a single-blind randomized controlled phase 2/3 trial of AZD1222 (ChAdOx1 nCoV-19) in healthy adults. Trial participant PBMC samples were collected at day 0 and day 28 after the second dose for TCRbeta chain sequencing. The sample originates from a study of T cell responses to AZD1222 COVID-19 vaccine (dated by TCRdb to the early 2020s). For the wider study: AZD1222 recipients whose second dose came at about 4 weeks and those whose second dose came at about 12 weeks were combined into one group, since spike-specific TCR depth and breadth did not differ between the two schedules. A total of around 240 trial participants underwent TCR sequencing, of whom around 210 had received two doses of AZD1222 and roughly 26 had received two doses of the MenACWY control vaccine. Trial participants were enrolled by age into 18-55, 56-69 and 70-plus year subgroups, with around 140, 26 and 57 TCR-sequenced participants respectively.

Trimming accounts for 4 bases at V and 10 bases at J, while the number of junction bases matched to no gene is 7. CDR1 and CDR2 are read off the germline V gene as SGHTA and FQGTGA. Measured from the cysteine to the phenylalanine, the CDR3 is 14 residues long. Solely the CDR3 DNA is kept, with 42 bases framed from the first base. What the authors observed across the whole study: The whole spike protein was spanned by vaccine-associated CD4 TCRs, and dominant responses were seen in regions 160-218 and 743-854. Because no day 14 peak-response samples were available, repertoires were characterized only after the peak T cell response. Participants were mostly white British, with more females than males. The authors suggested clonal diversity may have been underestimated. Spike-specific TCR breadth and depth rose significantly after two AZD1222 doses compared with day 0 and with MenACWY recipients. Only five to seven AZD1222 recipients were SARS-CoV-2 seropositive at baseline, limiting conclusions about previously exposed vaccinees. Epitopes outside the regions mutated in the B.1.351 and B.1.1.7 variants were reportedly recognized by nearly half of the unique spike-specific TCRs. The 56-69-year group was small, and its depth increase did not reach significance, likely because of low power.

The CDR3 regions of human TCRbeta chains were analyzed by immunosequencing. The paper's data handling went like this. Repertoire TCRs were matched against a reference library of SARS-CoV-2-specific TCRs generated with the MIRA antigen-specificity platform. Breadth was defined as the fraction of unique TCRs that were SARS-CoV-2-associated. Depth was defined as the fraction of total T cells that were SARS-CoV-2-associated. Using the MIRA data, each spike-specific TCR was mapped to the spike region that the TCR reacts to and placed in a CD4 or CD8 class. Log10-transformed breadth and depth values were compared by one-way ANOVA with Sidak's multiple comparisons tests. TCRdb limited this immuneACCESS table to in-frame rearrangements with V and J called. A share of clones is missing; checked studies link under half to unresolved V genes, and the rest is unexplained. D and trimming come from the DNA, and the V and J calls and clone size come from that table. The sample data list approximately 100,000 clones, and roughly 84% of these were observed just once. Roughly a sixth of the sample goes to the ten largest clones.

This TCR came from an adult in good health. Rearrangement joined TRBV7-3 to TRBJ1-6, with 7 bases matching TRBD1. This material consisted of peripheral blood, taken on day 0 of AZD1222 vaccination. This receptor carries the CDR3 CASSSRNRGSPLHF. At the DNA level, the sequence is TGTGCCAGCAGCTCCCGAAACAGGGGATCACCCCTCCACTTT.